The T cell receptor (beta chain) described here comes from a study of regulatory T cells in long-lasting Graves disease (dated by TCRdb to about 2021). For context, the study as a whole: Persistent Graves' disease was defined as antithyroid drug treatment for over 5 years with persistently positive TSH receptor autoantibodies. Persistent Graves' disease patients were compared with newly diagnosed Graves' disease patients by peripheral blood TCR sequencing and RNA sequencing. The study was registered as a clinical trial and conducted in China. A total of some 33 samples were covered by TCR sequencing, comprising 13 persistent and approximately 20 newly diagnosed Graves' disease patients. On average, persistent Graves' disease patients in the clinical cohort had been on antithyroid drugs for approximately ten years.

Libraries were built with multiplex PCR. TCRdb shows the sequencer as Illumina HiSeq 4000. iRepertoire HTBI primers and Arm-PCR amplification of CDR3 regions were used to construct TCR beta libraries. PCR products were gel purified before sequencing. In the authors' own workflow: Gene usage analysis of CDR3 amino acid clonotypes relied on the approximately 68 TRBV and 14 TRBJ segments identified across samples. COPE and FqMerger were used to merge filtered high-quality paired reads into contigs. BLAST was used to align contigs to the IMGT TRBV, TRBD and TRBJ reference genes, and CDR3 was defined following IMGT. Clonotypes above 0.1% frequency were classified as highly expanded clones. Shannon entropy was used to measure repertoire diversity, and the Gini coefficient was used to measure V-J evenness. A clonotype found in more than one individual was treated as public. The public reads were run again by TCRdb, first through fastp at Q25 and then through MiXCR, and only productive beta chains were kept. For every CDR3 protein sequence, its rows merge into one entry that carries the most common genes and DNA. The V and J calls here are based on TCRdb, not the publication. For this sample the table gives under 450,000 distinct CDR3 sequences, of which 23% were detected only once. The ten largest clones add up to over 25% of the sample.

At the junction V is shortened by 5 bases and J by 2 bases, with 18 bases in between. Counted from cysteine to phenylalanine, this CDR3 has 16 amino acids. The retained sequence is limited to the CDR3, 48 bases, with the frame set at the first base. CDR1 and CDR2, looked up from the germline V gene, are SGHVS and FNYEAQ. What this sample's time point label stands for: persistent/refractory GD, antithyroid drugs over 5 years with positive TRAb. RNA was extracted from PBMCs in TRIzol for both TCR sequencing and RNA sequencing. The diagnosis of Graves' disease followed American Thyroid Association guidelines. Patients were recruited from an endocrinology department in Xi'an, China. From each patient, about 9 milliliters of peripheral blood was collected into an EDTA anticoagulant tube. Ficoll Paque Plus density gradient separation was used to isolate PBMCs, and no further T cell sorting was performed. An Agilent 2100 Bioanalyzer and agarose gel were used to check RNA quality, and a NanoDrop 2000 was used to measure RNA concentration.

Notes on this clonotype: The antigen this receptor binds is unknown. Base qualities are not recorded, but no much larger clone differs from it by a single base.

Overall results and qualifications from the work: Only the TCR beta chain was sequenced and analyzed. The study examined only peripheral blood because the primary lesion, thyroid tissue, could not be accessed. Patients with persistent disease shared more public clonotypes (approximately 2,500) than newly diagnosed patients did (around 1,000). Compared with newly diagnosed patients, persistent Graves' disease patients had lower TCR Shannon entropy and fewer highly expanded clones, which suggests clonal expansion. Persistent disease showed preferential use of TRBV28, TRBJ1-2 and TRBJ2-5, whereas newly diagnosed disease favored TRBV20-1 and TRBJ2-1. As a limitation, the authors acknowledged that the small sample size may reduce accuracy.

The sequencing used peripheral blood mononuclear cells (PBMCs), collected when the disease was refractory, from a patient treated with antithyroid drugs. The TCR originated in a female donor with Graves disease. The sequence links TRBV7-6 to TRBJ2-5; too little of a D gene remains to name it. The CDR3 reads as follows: CASSTPLAYAQETQYF. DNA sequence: TGTGCCAGCAGCACGCCCCTCGCCTACGCACAAGAGACCCAGTACTTC.